This TCR beta chain stems from a study of T cells after somatic rescue of genetic block. With respect to this clone: A much more abundant neighbour one base away suggests this may be a read error. This sample also contains other DNA sequences that code for the same CDR3.

Assay: immunoSEQ multiplex PCR; the TCRdb copy retains only in-frame clones and omits some. The top ten clones hold around 3% of a sample with 70,000 or so clones, just over 90% of them seen once. The sample comprised peripheral blood mononuclear cells (PBMCs). The sequence was collected from a man aged 40-50 years.

CDR3 sequence (DNA): TGTGCCAGCAGTTTAGGGGGGAATGAGCAGTTCTTC. As protein: CASSLGGNEQFF. The chain links TRBV28 to TRBJ2-1; TRBD2 might be the D (6 bases). Germline assignment: CDR1 MDHEN and CDR2 SYDVKM. The V end lost 2 bases, the J end lost 7 bases, and 6 bases lay between the germline ends. The CDR3 consists of 12 residues.